This T cell receptor (beta chain) stems from a study of T cells in Graves' hyperthyroidism and ophthalmopathy. Findings of the study overall: Most expanded thyroid clonotypes above 0.001 also appeared in blood.

In this sample, this clonotype turned up many times. What it binds is unknown. With 3 bases clipped from V and 2 bases from J, the junction kept 5 bases outside the gene matches. The CDR3 covers 14 residues. Germline-derived CDR1 and CDR2 are SGHRS and YFSETQ. RNA transcripts were the template for amplifying TCR beta CDR3 regions. TCR CDR3 underwent first-round RT-PCR with the HTBI primer set. TCRdb reprocessed the multiplex PCR reads with MiXCR, giving one entry per CDR3 protein. The sample holds more than 550,000 distinct CDR3 sequences, around a sixth seen once. J is TRBJ2-7 and V is TRBV5-1, with 7 bases fitting TRBD1. The receptor's source is a woman aged 50 to 60 with Graves' hyperthyroidism that later progressed to Graves' ophthalmopathy. Sequenced: blood. The CDR3 DNA is TGCGCCAGCAGCTCAACGACAGGGACCTACGAGCAGTACTTC. It encodes CASSSTTGTYEQYF.